This TCR beta chain was recovered during a study of T cells in localized non-small cell lung cancer. In the case of this clone: Its antigen is undetermined.

The data were produced by immunoSEQ multiplex PCR, yet TCRdb's version contains in-frame clones alone and is incomplete. The table shows over 9,500 clones, with 29% occurring only once. The germline V gene encodes CDR1 SGHNT and CDR2 YENEEA. V dropped 3 bases and J dropped 4; count of bases not matched to a gene: 4. The CDR3 has 14 amino acids. Study-wide points: It remains possible that heterogeneity exists, since only one tumor region was sequenced. In adjacent lung, a median roughly 56 of the top 100 tumor clones were found. Uninvolved adjacent lung had higher T cell clonality than tumor and all other tissues.

This TCR derives from a man between 40 and 70 years old with stage I lung adenocarcinoma. The J gene is TRBJ2-7, the V gene TRBV11-3; TRBD1 aligns across 9 bases. The sample in question was lung tumor tissue, obtained before any cancer treatment. The CDR3 loop is CASSLGTGRYEQYF. In DNA form, the CDR3 reads TGTGCCAGCAGCTTGGGGACAGGGCGTTACGAGCAGTACTTC.